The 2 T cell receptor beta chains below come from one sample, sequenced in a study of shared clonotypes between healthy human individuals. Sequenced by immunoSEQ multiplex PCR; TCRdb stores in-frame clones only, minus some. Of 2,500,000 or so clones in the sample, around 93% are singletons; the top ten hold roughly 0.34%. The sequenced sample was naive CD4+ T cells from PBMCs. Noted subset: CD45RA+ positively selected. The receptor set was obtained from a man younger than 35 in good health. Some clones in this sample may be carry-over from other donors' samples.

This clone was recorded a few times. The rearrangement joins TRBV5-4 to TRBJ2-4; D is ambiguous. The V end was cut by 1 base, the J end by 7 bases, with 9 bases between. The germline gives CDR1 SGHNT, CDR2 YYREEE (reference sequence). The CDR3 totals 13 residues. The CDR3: CASSLIGWNIQYF. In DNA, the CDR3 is TGTGCCAGCAGCTTGATCGGGTGGAACATTCAGTACTTC.

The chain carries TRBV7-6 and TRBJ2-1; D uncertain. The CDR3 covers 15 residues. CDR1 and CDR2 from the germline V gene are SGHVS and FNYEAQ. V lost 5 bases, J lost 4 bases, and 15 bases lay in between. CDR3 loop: CASSPLQSLYNEQFF. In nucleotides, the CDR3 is TGTGCCAGCAGCCCCCTCCAGAGTCTGTACAATGAGCAGTTCTTC.